These 18 T cell receptor beta chains were sequenced from one sample in a study of blood T cell repertoires in COVID-19. Repertoires were generated with immunoSEQ multiplex PCR, while TCRdb's copy carries only in-frame clones and drops some. Among a few hundred thousand clones listed, 86% were seen once. The sequenced sample was PBMCs or T cells enriched from blood (not recorded which). Receptor source: a woman in her thirties who had been exposed to COVID-19.

The J gene is TRBJ2-3, the V gene TRBV7-9; D not certain. The CDR3 runs 16 residues. The germline V and J ends were trimmed by 0 bases and 3 bases, with 13 bases remaining between them. CDR1 and CDR2 (germline): SEHNR, FQNEAQ (reference sequence). CDR3: CASSLAPSSETDTQYF. The CDR3 DNA is TGTGCCAGCAGCTTAGCGCCCTCATCGGAGACAGATACGCAGTATTTT.

The gene calls are TRBV10-3 and TRBJ2-3, with D perhaps being TRBD1 or TRBD2 (7 bases each). This CDR3 has 11 amino acids. CDR1 and CDR2 (germline): ENHRY, SYGVKD. Trimming stripped 10 bases from V and 14 bases from J, with 19 bases between. The CDR3: CATRGDYTWYF. The CDR3 DNA reads TGTGCCACCAGGGGGGACTACACATGGTATTTT.

This rearrangement joins TRBV12-5 to TRBJ2-1, with D maybe TRBD2 (6 bases). V was cut by 1 base and J by 3 bases, with 16 bases left in between. This CDR3 has 17 amino acids. Germline CDR1 LGHNT, CDR2 FRNRAP. CDR3 DNA sequence: TGTGCTAGTGGTTTGGACCTCTTACGGGGGAACTACAATGAGCAGTTCTTC. Encoded protein: CASGLDLLRGNYNEQFF.

This clone was seen a single time. The rearrangement links TRBV20-1 to TRBJ1-1; maybe TRBD1 (5 bases). Trimming shortened V by 6 bases and J by 7 bases, and 12 bases separated the two germline ends. CDR1 is DFQATT, CDR2 SNEGSKA, per germline (reference sequence). The CDR3 covers 11 residues. In DNA form, the CDR3 reads TGCAGTGCCCAGGGTTACGGTGAAGCTTTCTTT. Translated: CSAQGYGEAFF.

This clone is a singleton in its sample. This same CDR3 is encoded by further DNA sequences in the sample. The chain links TRBV15 to TRBJ1-5, with D possibly matching TRBD1 (6 bases). With 3 bases removed from V and 3 bases from J, the gap between germline ends came to 12 bases. This CDR3 is 15 amino acids long. The V gene's germline CDR1 is LNHNV and CDR2 YYDKDF (reference sequence). In DNA, the CDR3 is TGTGCCACCAGCAGGGGTGGGGGGGCCAATCAGCCCCAGCATTTT. Its protein is CATSRGGGANQPQHF.

The V and J genes are TRBV19 and TRBJ1-4, with 12 bases identical to TRBD1. Trimming removed 3 bases from V and 7 bases from J; junction bases left unmatched: 3. The length of the CDR3 is 15 residues. Germline loops: CDR1 LNHDA, CDR2 SQIVND (reference sequence). Here the CDR3 DNA reads TGTGCCAGTAGTATGCGGGGACAGGGGGCTGAAAAACTGTTTTTT. It is translated as CASSMRGQGAEKLFF.

The chain is built from TRBV19 and TRBJ2-4; 8 bases map to TRBD2. The V gene's germline CDR1 is LNHDA and CDR2 SQIVND (reference sequence). Trimming removed 1 base from V and 5 bases from J; junction bases left unmatched: 10. This CDR3 comprises 17 residues. CDR3 coding DNA: TGTGCCAGTAGTATAGGGGTCCGGGGGGGCCATGAAAACATTCAGTACTTC. Translation: CASSIGVRGGHENIQYF.

CDR3 amino acids: CAISEPPLPTGSGDYGYTF. The CDR3, as DNA: TGTGCCATCAGTGAACCTCCGTTACCTACAGGGAGTGGGGACTATGGCTACACCTTC. This chain uses TRBV10-3 with TRBJ1-2, with D possibly TRBD1 on 6 matching bases. The CDR3 consists of 19 residues. Germline V gene lookup returns CDR1 ENHRY and CDR2 SYGVKD. Trimming pared 3 bases from V and 3 bases from J, leaving 26 bases between.

The rearrangement uses TRBV24-1 and TRBJ2-7; TRBD1 aligns across 7 bases. Looked up from germline, CDR1 is KGHDR and CDR2 is SFDVKD. The trim removed 3 bases at V and 6 bases at J, leaving 4 bases unmatched. This CDR3 contains 13 residues. The CDR3 nucleotides are TGTGCCACCAGTGATCGTCCAGGGGGCGAGCAGTACTTC. This sequence encodes CATSDRPGGEQYF.

J is TRBJ2-3 and V is TRBV2; 16 positions match TRBD2. Looked up from germline, CDR1 is SNHLY and CDR2 is FYNNEI. The CDR3 is 16 amino acids. Trimming at V came to 6 bases and at J to 7 bases, leaving 7 bases not matched to a gene. The CDR3 DNA reads TGTGCCAGCAGGGTTGGGACTAGCGGGGGGGCACATACGCAGTATTTT. Its translation is CASRVGTSGGAHTQYF.

The chain has TRBV29-1 and TRBJ2-7, with unresolved D. Trimming removed 0 bases at V and 3 bases at J, with 15 bases between. CDR3 length equals 15 residues. Germline-derived CDR1 and CDR2 are SQVTM and ANQGSEA. The CDR3 here is CSVEDPETQYYEQYF. The CDR3 nucleotides read TGCAGCGTTGAAGATCCCGAGACACAATACTACGAGCAGTACTTC.

The V gene is TRBV14, the J gene TRBJ2-7, with 7 bases aligning to TRBD1. Germline CDR1 and CDR2: SGHDN and FVKESK. V was pared by 5 bases and J by 2 bases, with 6 bases of the junction left unmatched. This CDR3 spans 14 amino acids. CDR3 region: CASSYGTGAYEQYF. As DNA, the CDR3 is TGTGCCAGCAGCTACGGAACAGGGGCCTACGAGCAGTACTTC.

This chain joins TRBV6-6 and TRBJ2-7; D is unclear. The length of the CDR3 is 13 residues. The germline CDR1 and CDR2 sequences are MNHNY and SVGAGI (reference sequence). V was trimmed by 2 bases and J by 1 base, leaving 6 bases between them. CDR3 amino acids: CASSYPRSYEQYF. As DNA, the CDR3 is TGTGCCAGCAGTTACCCCAGGTCCTACGAGCAGTACTTC.

The V and J genes are TRBV10-3 and TRBJ1-1; the D gene is possibly TRBD1 (5 bases). CDR3 length: 14 residues. Germline V lookup: CDR1 ENHRY, CDR2 SYGVKD. Trimming pared 9 bases from V and 5 bases from J, leaving 19 bases between. The CDR3 nucleotides read TGTGCCATACACACCGATCAGGGCAGGACTGAAGCTTTCTTT. Translating it yields CAIHTDQGRTEAFF.

V gene TRBV6-5 combines with J gene TRBJ2-1, with TRBD2 matching over 9 bases. This CDR3 spans 14 amino acids. J was trimmed by 9 bases and V by 1 base; bases with no gene match: 4. Germline V CDR1 and CDR2: MNHEY, SVGAGI. The CDR3 nucleotides are TGTGCCAGCAGTTACTGGCGGGGGGGCGGTGAGCAGTTCTTC. Translation gives CASSYWRGGGEQFF.

Note on this clone: The junction and the germline gene differ at one end; a read error may be behind it. The chain combines TRBV7-7 with TRBJ2-3; TRBD1 aligns across 9 bases. The CDR3 has 14 amino acids. The germline V gene encodes CDR1 SSHAT and CDR2 FNYEAQ (reference sequence). The CDR3 sequence is CASSRGQGGDTQYF. The CDR3 coding sequence is TGTGCTAGCAGCCGGGGACAGGGAGGAGATACGCAGTATTTT.

In its sample, this clone was seen a few times. CDR3 nucleotide sequence: TGTGCCAGCAGCCTTATTAAAGGCGGAGCTAACTATGGCTACACCTTC. Amino acid sequence: CASSLIKGGANYGYTF. The chain recombines TRBV3-1 (or the pseudogene TRBV3-2) with TRBJ1-2; D unclear. Germline CDR1 reads LGHDT; CDR2 reads YNNKEL (reference sequence). The germline V and J ends were trimmed by 4 bases and 0 bases, with 15 bases remaining between them. The CDR3 is 16 residues long.

The genes are TRBV19 and TRBJ1-1; no definite D call. The CDR3 loop spans 15 amino acids. Per germline, CDR1 LNHDA and CDR2 SQIVND (reference sequence). V was trimmed by 2 bases and J by 0 bases, leaving 10 bases between them. Here the CDR3 reads CASSILDGMNTEAFF. CDR3 DNA sequence: TGTGCCAGTAGTATACTCGACGGGATGAACACTGAAGCTTTCTTT.